This T cell receptor (beta chain) was captured in a study of shared clonotypes between healthy human individuals. TCRdb keeps only in-frame clones here, not all; method: immunoSEQ multiplex PCR. The table records 2,500,000 or so clones, 93% of them present only once. In germline, CDR1 is SNHLY, CDR2 FYNNEI. The CDR3 runs to 14 residues. The V and J ends lost 5 bases and 6 bases respectively, with 14 bases between them. The rearrangement links TRBV2 to TRBJ1-5, with D perhaps TRBD1 (5 bases). Sample: naive CD4+ T cells from PBMCs. Documented subset: CD45RA+ positively selected. The clonotype comes from a man aged 18 to 30 in good health. Some clones in this sample may be carry-over from other donors' samples. The CDR3 reads CASSSRGRTQPQHF. The CDR3, as DNA: TGTGCCAGCAGTTCCCGGGGGAGGACTCAGCCCCAGCATTTT. Supplemented by reference TRBV2 and TRBJ1-5, the full variable domain reads EPEVTQTPSHQVTQMGQEVILRCVPISNHLYFYWYRQILGQKVEFLVSFYNNEISEKSEIFDDQFSVERPDGSNFTLKIRSTKLEDSAMYFCASSSRGRTQPQHFGDGTRLSIL.